This record covers a single T cell receptor (beta chain). Repertoires were generated with immunoSEQ multiplex PCR, while TCRdb's copy carries only in-frame clones and drops some. The top ten clones hold more than 15% of a sample with 70,000 or so clones, around 77% of them seen once. The data are from a study of blood T cell repertoires in COVID-19. Germline assignment: CDR1 SGHNT and CDR2 YENEEA. This CDR3 is 15 amino acids long. Trimming took 5 bases from V and 4 from J; bases not matched to a gene: 2. The chain recombines TRBV11-3 with TRBJ2-4, with 13 positions matching TRBD2. This clonotype was sampled from a man aged 55 to 70 with acute or convalescent COVID-19. The sequenced sample consisted of peripheral blood. The CDR3 region has the DNA TGTGCCAGCAGCCGGGGACTAGCGGGGAAAAACATTCAGTACTTC. Its translation is CASSRGLAGKNIQYF.